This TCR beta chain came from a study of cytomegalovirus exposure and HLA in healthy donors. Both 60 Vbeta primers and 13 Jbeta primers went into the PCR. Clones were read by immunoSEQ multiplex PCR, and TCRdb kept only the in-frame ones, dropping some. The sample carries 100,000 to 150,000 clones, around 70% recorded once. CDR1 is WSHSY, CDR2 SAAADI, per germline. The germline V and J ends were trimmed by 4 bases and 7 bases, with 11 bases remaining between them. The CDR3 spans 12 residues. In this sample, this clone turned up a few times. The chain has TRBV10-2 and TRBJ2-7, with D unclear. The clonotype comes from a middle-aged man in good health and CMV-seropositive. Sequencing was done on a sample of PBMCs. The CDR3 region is CASSVEVREQYF. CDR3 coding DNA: TGCGCCAGCAGTGTCGAGGTACGGGAGCAGTACTTC.